This TCR beta chain was sequenced in a study of blood T cell repertoires in COVID-19 (dated by TCRdb to 2020 to 2022). For the study in its entirety: The collaborator samples originated in the United States, Italy and Spain and spanned the acute and convalescent phases of COVID-19. A de-identified subject ID, COVID-19 status, age in years and sex were almost always included in the sample metadata. Where available, HLA class I and class II types were obtained from metadata supplied by the sample provider rather than from assay-based typing. The repertoires were released in a freely available public database meant as a resource for research on the immune response to SARS-CoV-2. The samples were drawn from the first 160 participants of the ongoing ImmuneRACE study and from more than 1,000 subjects provided by 6 global collaborators. Deeply sampled blood TCRbeta repertoires from subjects exposed to, actively infected with, or recovered from COVID-19 were included in the dataset. The prospective study material was composed of cDNA or gDNA derived from T cells, B-cell-depleted T cells, or PBMCs. Results and caveats for the whole study, not just this receptor: The quantity of clinical and demographic metadata differed by source and by participant and was supplied without curation.

This clone was seen a handful of times. What this receptor recognizes is not known. No much larger clonotype is one base removed from it; base qualities were not supplied. Another Seattle source contributed samples from volunteer blood donors who had recovered from COVID-19. Each collaborating institution followed its own protocols to collect whole blood in K2EDTA tubes. For TCRbeta analysis, collaborator samples were shipped as frozen whole blood, as isolated PBMCs, or as DNA extracted from either sample type. TCRbeta CDR3 regions were amplified from genomic DNA by means of the immunoSEQ Assay, a bias-controlled multiplex PCR. Per the source publication's procedure: Within the assay, amplification of reference gene primers was used to estimate how many nucleated cells each sample contained. To quantify the absolute abundance of each unique TCRbeta CDR3 rearrangement, sequence reads were collapsed and filtered. For each sample, productive Simpson clonality was calculated as the square root of Simpson's diversity index across productive rearrangements. TCRdb took this table from immuneACCESS and kept in-frame rearrangements with V and J called. Such tables lack part of the clones; where checked against another copy, unresolved V genes explain under half of the gap, and the rest is unexplained. Clone size and the V and J calls come from that table; the DNA yielded D and trimming. The sample has about 280,000 clones on record, approximately 83% of them singletons. The top ten hold around 2.1% of the sample.

The junction shows trimming of 4 bases on V and 1 base on J, and the gene matches do not reach 6 bases of it. Sequences SGHDN (CDR1) and FVKESK (CDR2) are obtained from the germline V gene. CDR3 length: 16 amino acids, cysteine to phenylalanine. The sequence is cut down to CDR3 DNA, 48 bases in frame from base 1. The sequence derives from a woman in her thirties who had recovered from COVID-19. The rearranged chain carries TRBV14 and TRBJ2-5; 10 bases in the junction line up with TRBD1. The source material was peripheral blood. The nucleotide sequence is TGTGCCAGCAGCCCCCTGGGACAGGGGCTCCAAGAGACCCAGTACTTC. It specifies CASSPLGQGLQETQYF. Reference TRBV14 and TRBJ2-5 proteins supply the regions before and after the CDR3; the full variable domain is: EAGVTQFPSHSVIEKGQTVTLRCDPISGHDNLYWYRRVMGKEIKFLLHFVKESKQDESGMPNNRFLAERTGGTYSTLKVQPAELEDSGVYFCASSPLGQGLQETQYFGPGTRLLVL.